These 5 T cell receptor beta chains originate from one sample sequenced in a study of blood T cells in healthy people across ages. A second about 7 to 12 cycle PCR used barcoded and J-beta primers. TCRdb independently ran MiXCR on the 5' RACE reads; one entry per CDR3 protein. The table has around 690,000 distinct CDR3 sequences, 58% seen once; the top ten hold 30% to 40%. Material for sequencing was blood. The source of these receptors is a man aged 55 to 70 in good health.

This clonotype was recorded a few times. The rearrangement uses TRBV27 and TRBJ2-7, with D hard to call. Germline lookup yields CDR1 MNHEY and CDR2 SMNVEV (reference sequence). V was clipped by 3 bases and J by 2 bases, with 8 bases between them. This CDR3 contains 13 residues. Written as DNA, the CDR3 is TGTGCCAGCAGTTTGTCTAGGACCTACGAGCAGTACTTC. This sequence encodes CASSLSRTYEQYF.

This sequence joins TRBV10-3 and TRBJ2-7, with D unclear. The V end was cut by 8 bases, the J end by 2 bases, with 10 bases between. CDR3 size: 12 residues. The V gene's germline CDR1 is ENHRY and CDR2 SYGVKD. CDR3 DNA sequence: TGTGCCATCGGCCCCCAACCCTACGAGCAGTACTTC. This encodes CAIGPQPYEQYF.

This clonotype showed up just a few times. CDR3 in amino acids: CASSLGDRDIGYTF. The CDR3 DNA reads as TGTGCCAGCAGTTTAGGGGACCGAGACATCGGATACACCTTC. J is TRBJ1-2 and V is TRBV28; TRBD1 is a possible D gene (5 bases). The CDR3 loop spans 14 amino acids. V lost 2 bases and J 11 bases, leaving 18 bases between the germline ends. The germline CDR1 and CDR2 sequences are MDHEN and SYDVKM.

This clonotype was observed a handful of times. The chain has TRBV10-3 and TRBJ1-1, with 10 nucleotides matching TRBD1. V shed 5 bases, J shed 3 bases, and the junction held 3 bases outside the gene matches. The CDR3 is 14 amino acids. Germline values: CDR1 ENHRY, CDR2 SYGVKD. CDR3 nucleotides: TGTGCCATCAGTCCGGGACAGGGGTACACTGAAGCTTTCTTT. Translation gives CAISPGQGYTEAFF.

CDR3 in DNA: TGCAGCGTTGAATGGGGGGGCAATGGCTACACCTTC. Encoded protein: CSVEWGGNGYTF. This chain links TRBV29-1 with TRBJ1-2; TRBD1 is a possible D gene (6 bases). This CDR3 has 12 amino acids. The germline V gene has CDR1 SQVTM and CDR2 ANQGSEA. V was trimmed by 2 bases and J by 6 bases, leaving 10 bases between them.